The rows below give T cell receptor beta chains drawn from one sample of a study of cytomegalovirus exposure and HLA in healthy donors. Sequencing used immunoSEQ multiplex PCR; TCRdb keeps in-frame clones, though not all of them. The repertoire has over 150,000 clones, around 64% of them found once; the top ten carry approximately 2.5%. Source material: PBMCs. The source of these receptors is a young woman in good health and CMV-seronegative. CDR3s include the opening cysteine and the closing phenylalanine or tryptophan. D genes are given only for firm matches. Size is stated for part of the rows, as once, few or many counts, or as a class when the clone is expanded.

TRBJ2-3 | . | . | TRBV7-2 | CASSPQGYSTDTQYF | TGTGCCAGCAGCCCCCAGGGCTATTCCACAGATACGCAGTATTTT
TRBJ2-7 | . | . | TRBV4-2 | CASSQVISGNEQYF | TGTGCCAGCAGCCAAGTCATTAGCGGCAACGAGCAGTACTTC
TRBJ1-5 | . | . | TRBV28 | CASRHPGFRRANQPQHF | TGTGCCAGCAGACACCCGGGCTTCCGGAGGGCCAATCAGCCCCAGCATTTT
TRBJ1-6 | few | TRBD1 | TRBV6-6 | CASSSPGQGCTLHF | TGTGCCAGCAGTTCTCCGGGACAGGGGTGCACCCTCCACTTT
TRBJ1-4 | . | . | TRBV13 | CASSLNINEKLFF | TGTGCCAGCAGCTTGAACATTAATGAAAAACTGTTTTTT
TRBJ1-5 | few | TRBD1 | TRBV6-1 | CASSPPDRVGQPQHF | TGTGCCAGCAGCCCTCCCGACAGGGTGGGTCAGCCCCAGCATTTT
TRBJ2-7 | . | TRBD2 | TRBV7-3 | CASSELAGVAYEQYF | TGTGCCAGCAGCGAACTAGCGGGAGTGGCCTACGAGCAGTACTTC
TRBJ2-3 | . | . | TRBV7-3 | CASSTTGGEDTQYF | TGTGCCAGCAGCACCACAGGGGGGGAAGATACGCAGTATTTT
TRBJ2-3 | . | . | TRBV11-2 | CASSRTVGTDTQYF | TGTGCCAGCTCCAGGACTGTGGGCACAGATACGCAGTATTTT
TRBJ1-5 | few | . | TRBV19 | CASSIVRVSNQPQHF | TGTGCCAGTAGTATTGTCAGGGTTAGCAATCAGCCCCAGCATTTT
TRBJ1-2 | . | . | TRBV28 | CASSLRDYGYTF | TGTGCCAGCAGCCTCAGGGACTATGGCTACACCTTC
TRBJ2-5 | . | TRBD2 | TRBV9 | CASSAGLAGGPETQYF | TGTGCCAGCAGCGCAGGACTAGCGGGAGGGCCGGAGACCCAGTACTTC
TRBJ1-1 | . | . | TRBV12-5 | CASAGFEAFF | TGTGCTAGTGCCGGGTTTGAAGCTTTCTTT
TRBJ1-2 | once | . | TRBV4-1 | CASSQPTQGIGGYTF | TGCGCCAGCAGCCAGCCTACGCAGGGAATCGGTGGCTACACCTTC
TRBJ1-1 | . | TRBD1 | TRBV2 | CASSVGRGPTEAFF | TGTGCCAGCAGTGTGGGCAGGGGGCCAACTGAAGCTTTCTTT
TRBJ1-5 | once | . | TRBV6-5 | CASSYSSDQPQHF | TGTGCCAGCAGTTACTCATCGGATCAGCCCCAGCATTTT
TRBJ2-7 | . | TRBD2 | TRBV25-1 | CASSVSGRSSYEQYF | TGTGCCAGCAGCGTTAGCGGGAGGTCCTCCTACGAGCAGTACTTC
TRBJ2-1 | . | TRBD2 | TRBV2 | CASQREDTSYNEQFF | TGTGCCAGCCAACGGGAGGACACCTCCTACAATGAGCAGTTCTTC
TRBJ2-3 | . | TRBD2 | TRBV6-6 | CASSPASGGTDTQYF | TGTGCCAGCAGTCCCGCTAGCGGGGGGACAGATACGCAGTATTTT
TRBJ2-2 | . | TRBD1 | TRBV10-3 | CAISESGTGLAGELFF | TGTGCCATCAGTGAGTCTGGGACAGGGCTTGCCGGGGAGCTGTTTTTT
TRBJ1-2 | few | TRBD1 | TRBV5-1 | CASSDYRGPYGYTF | TGCGCCAGCAGCGACTACAGGGGGCCGTATGGCTACACCTTC
TRBJ2-5 | . | TRBD2 | TRBV11-2 | CASSPPAGGGVTQYF | TGTGCCAGCAGCCCACCCGCGGGAGGGGGAGTGACCCAGTACTTC
TRBJ1-2 | . | . | TRBV6-6 | CASSYSQGYGYTF | TGTGCCAGCAGTTATTCTCAGGGCTATGGCTACACCTTC
TRBJ1-1 | . | . | TRBV6-1 | CASSESFNTEAFF | TGTGCCAGCAGTGAGAGTTTTAACACTGAAGCTTTCTTT
TRBJ2-3 | . | TRBD2 | TRBV29-1 | CSGKGSGGGTDTQYF | TGCAGCGGCAAAGGAAGCGGGGGGGGCACAGATACGCAGTATTTT
TRBJ2-7 | . | TRBD2 | TRBV4-3 | CASSQERAGRGYEQYF | TGCGCCAGCAGCCAAGAGAGAGCGGGAAGGGGCTACGAGCAGTACTTC
TRBJ2-7 | . | . | TRBV28 | CASSSPPTLTYEQYF | TGTGCCAGCAGTTCGCCTCCGACTCTTACCTACGAGCAGTACTTC
TRBJ2-5 | . | . | TRBV9 | CASSVGFGQQETQYF | TGTGCCAGCAGCGTAGGGTTTGGACAGCAAGAGACCCAGTACTTC
TRBJ1-1 | few | . | TRBV7-2 | CASSLAWERTEAFF | TGTGCCAGCAGCTTGGCTTGGGAGCGGACTGAAGCTTTCTTT
TRBJ1-3 | . | . | TRBV6-6 | CASSSGHLGPGNTIYF | TGTGCCAGCAGCTCGGGACACCTAGGGCCTGGAAACACCATATATTTT
TRBJ1-4 | once | . | TRBV6-5 | CASSSSTGVDEKLFF | TGTGCCAGCAGCTCTTCGACAGGAGTTGACGAAAAACTGTTTTTT
TRBJ1-2 | . | . | TRBV5-4 | CASSLGGGGYTF | TGTGCCAGCAGCTTGGGGGGGGGCGGCTACACCTTC
TRBJ2-7 | . | TRBD1 | TRBV10-3 | CAIKPGTAGAYEQYF | TGTGCCATCAAACCCGGGACAGCTGGGGCCTACGAGCAGTACTTC
TRBJ2-5 | . | . | TRBV15 | CATSRKQGWQTQYF | TGTGCCACCAGCAGAAAACAGGGATGGCAGACCCAGTACTTC
TRBJ2-1 | . | TRBD2 | TRBV7-2 | CASSLGTSGRRRNNEQFF | TGTGCCAGCAGCTTAGGGACTAGCGGGAGACGCAGGAACAATGAGCAGTTCTTC
TRBJ1-4 | . | . | TRBV7-7 | CASSLGGQDEKLFF | TGTGCCAGCAGCTTAGGGGGCCAAGATGAAAAACTGTTTTTT
TRBJ1-1 | . | . | TRBV14 | CASSQVGHHTEAFF | TGTGCCAGCAGCCAAGTTGGACACCACACTGAAGCTTTCTTT
TRBJ2-7 | . | TRBD2 | TRBV6-5 | CASRSGGSSYEQYF | TGTGCCAGCAGGTCGGGAGGGAGCTCCTACGAGCAGTACTTC
TRBJ2-7 | few | . | TRBV5-6 | CASSPGGTYEQYF | TGTGCCAGCAGCCCGGGGGGCACCTACGAGCAGTACTTC
TRBJ1-1 | many | . | TRBV9 | CASSPLAGGRNTEAFF | TGTGCCAGCAGCCCCTTAGCCGGGGGTCGGAACACTGAAGCTTTCTTT
TRBJ1-2 | . | TRBD1 | TRBV30 | CAWLQQGKFLSFNYGYTF | TGTGCCTGGTTACAACAGGGGAAGTTTTTGAGTTTCAACTATGGCTACACCTTC
TRBJ2-5 | . | . | TRBV7-3 | CASSRSGVRETQYF | TGTGCCAGCAGCCGTTCAGGGGTCCGGGAGACCCAGTACTTC
TRBJ2-3 | few | . | TRBV18 | CASSPQFAEDTQYF | TGTGCCAGCTCACCACAATTCGCGGAAGATACGCAGTATTTT
TRBJ2-2 | few | . | TRBV29-1 | CSVEDYRENTGELFF | TGCAGCGTTGAAGACTACCGGGAGAACACCGGGGAGCTGTTTTTT
TRBJ1-5 | . | . | TRBV4-1 | CASSQALSRDARHF | TGCGCCAGCAGCCAAGCCCTCTCCAGGGATGCACGACATTTT
TRBJ2-7 | . | TRBD1 | TRBV6-5 | CASSLTGDRTHEQYF | TGTGCCAGCAGCCTAACAGGGGATCGTACCCACGAGCAGTACTTC